A single sample gave rise to the 12 T cell receptor beta chains below, sequenced in a study of T cells in Graves' hyperthyroidism and ophthalmopathy. From RNA transcripts, TCR beta CDR3 regions were amplified. With the HTBI primer set, the TCR CDR3 went through a first round of RT-PCR. TCRdb itself ran the multiplex PCR reads through MiXCR, one entry per CDR3 protein. The table has hundreds of thousands of distinct CDR3 sequences, 18% seen once. The sequenced material came from blood. All receptors derive from a woman between 50 and 59 years old with Graves' hyperthyroidism that later progressed to Graves' ophthalmopathy.

The chain has TRBV11-2 and TRBJ1-2; possibly TRBD1 for D (5 bases). V dropped 5 bases and J dropped 2 bases, with 12 bases sitting between them. The length of the CDR3 is 14 residues. Germline CDR1 and CDR2: SGHAT and FQNNGV. CDR3 nucleotides: TGTGCCAGCAGCGAAAATACAGGAAACTATGGCTACACCTTC. Translated, it gives CASSENTGNYGYTF.

The chain couples TRBV11-1 to TRBJ2-4, with D possibly being TRBD1 (6 bases). The CDR3 loop spans 15 amino acids. Trimming took 6 bases from V and 1 from J, leaving 13 bases between them. CDR1 and CDR2 (germline): SGHAT, FQDESV (reference sequence). This chain's CDR3 is CASSLTDRAKNIQYF. The CDR3 coding sequence is TGTGCCAGCAGTTTAACCGACAGGGCCAAAAACATTCAGTACTTC.

V usage is TRBV10-3 and J usage is TRBJ1-6; D perhaps matches TRBD1 (5 bases). CDR3 length: 17 amino acids. Trimming left V 0 bases short and J 7 bases short, with 16 bases between. Germline lookup yields CDR1 ENHRY and CDR2 SYGVKD. Here the CDR3 reads CAISESVVGAGNSPLHF. As DNA, the CDR3 is TGTGCCATCAGTGAGTCTGTTGTCGGGGCTGGGAATTCACCCCTCCACTTT.

The J gene is TRBJ1-4, the V gene TRBV6-1, with TRBD1 matching 9 bases. This CDR3 has 13 amino acids. Germline V lookup: CDR1 MNHNS, CDR2 SASEGT. After removal of 6 bases from V and 6 bases from J, the junction contained 2 bases not matched to a gene. CDR3 sequence (DNA): TGTGCCAGCAGACGACAGGGGGATGAAAAACTGTTTTTT. Protein product: CASRRQGDEKLFF.

The chain has TRBV7-2 and TRBJ1-5; D perhaps matches TRBD1 (5 bases). The germline V and J ends were trimmed by 5 bases and 2 bases, with 13 bases remaining between them. Germline CDR1 is SGHTA and CDR2 is FQGNSA. The CDR3 length is 15 residues. The CDR3 DNA reads as TGTGCCAGCAGCCCTCCGGGGGTTCGCAATCAGCCCCAGCATTTT. Its translation is CASSPPGVRNQPQHF.

The V and J genes are TRBV9 and TRBJ1-4, with D tentatively TRBD1 (5 bases). V was pared by 0 bases and J by 7 bases, with 10 bases between. The germline CDR1 and CDR2 sequences are SGDLS and YYNGEE. This CDR3 has 14 amino acids. The CDR3 here is CASSVGQGFEKLFF. The CDR3 DNA is TGTGCCAGCAGCGTAGGCCAGGGCTTTGAAAAACTGTTTTTT.

This clonotype was seen more than once but under ten times. The genes are TRBV7-9 and TRBJ1-5; D is ambiguous. This CDR3 is built from 16 residues. In germline, CDR1 is SEHNR, CDR2 FQNEAQ (reference sequence). With 3 bases removed from V and 5 bases from J, the gap between germline ends came to 17 bases. CDR3 amino acids: CASSFSTPGFDQPQHF. CDR3 sequence (DNA): TGTGCCAGCAGCTTTTCGACACCGGGTTTTGATCAGCCCCAGCATTTT.

This clonotype was picked up many times. This chain uses TRBV5-1 with TRBJ2-1, with D perhaps assigned TRBD1 or TRBD2 (5 bases each). Per the germline V gene, CDR1 is SGHRS and CDR2 is YFSETQ. This CDR3 has 14 amino acids. Trimming left V 0 bases short and J 4 bases short, with 8 bases between. CDR3 nucleotides: TGCGCCAGCAGCTTGGATGAGGGGTACAATGAGCAGTTCTTC. Its protein is CASSLDEGYNEQFF.

The sample holds many counts of this clonotype. The genes are TRBV20-1 and TRBJ1-1; no clear D gene. CDR1 DFQATT and CDR2 SNEGSKA come from the germline V gene (reference sequence). V dropped 0 bases and J dropped 1 base, with 9 bases sitting between them. The CDR3 spans 14 residues. CDR3 amino acids: CSAREDQRNTEAFF. CDR3 DNA sequence: TGCAGTGCTAGAGAAGACCAACGGAACACTGAAGCTTTCTTT.

This clonotype was detected ten times or more. The genes are TRBV7-2 and TRBJ2-5; the match to TRBD1 covers 9 bases. The CDR3 contains 16 residues. Germline V gene lookup returns CDR1 SGHTA and CDR2 FQGNSA. The V segment lost 4 bases and the J segment 4 bases; nucleotides outside the gene matches: 10. This CDR3 is CASSSSRDRVGETQYF. DNA of the CDR3: TGTGCCAGCAGCTCAAGCCGGGACAGGGTGGGAGAGACCCAGTACTTC.

This clonotype was seen a few times. The chain combines TRBV5-1 with TRBJ1-2; D is possibly TRBD1 (5 bases). Germline CDR1 reads SGHRS; CDR2 reads YFSETQ. V was cut by 4 bases and J by 3 bases, with 16 bases left in between. The CDR3 totals 15 residues. The CDR3 loop is CASSNPGLAHYGYTF. As DNA, the CDR3 is TGCGCCAGCAGCAATCCGGGACTGGCTCACTATGGCTACACCTTC.

There are a few counts of this clonotype. This sequence joins TRBV7-8 and TRBJ1-5; D uncertain. Germline V gives CDR1 SGHVS, CDR2 FQNEAQ. Trimming pared 1 base from V and 0 bases from J, leaving 10 bases between. CDR3 length: 16 amino acids. The CDR3, as DNA: TGTGCCAGCAGCTTAGTACACCCAAATAGCAATCAGCCCCAGCATTTT. Protein sequence: CASSLVHPNSNQPQHF. The whole variable domain, remainder taken from reference TRBV7-8 and TRBJ1-5, is GAGVSQSPRYKVAKRGQDVALRCDPISGHVSLFWYQQALGQGPEFLTYFQNEAQLDKSGLPSDRFFAERPEGSVSTLKIQRTQQEDSAVYLCASSLVHPNSNQPQHFGDGTRLSIL.